Listed below are T cell receptor beta chains from one sample, sequenced in a study of cytomegalovirus exposure and HLA in healthy donors. Method: immunoSEQ multiplex PCR; TCRdb's copy keeps in-frame clones and lacks some. The sample totals approximately 47,000 clones. The sequencing input was PBMCs. The receptor set was obtained from a male donor in good health and CMV-seronegative. CDR3s include the opening cysteine and the closing phenylalanine or tryptophan. D genes are given only for firm matches. Clone size is shown for a subset of rows, as once, few, many or a class of expanded clone.

V gene: TRBV5-6; clone size: NA; J gene: TRBJ2-7; D gene: NA; CDR3 DNA: TGTGCCAGCAGCTCACTGGGAGCCTACGAGCAGTACTTC; CDR3 protein: CASSSLGAYEQYF
V gene: TRBV2; clone size: NA; J gene: TRBJ1-1; D gene: NA; CDR3 DNA: TGTGCCAGCTGCCCGGACACTGAAGCTTTCTTT; CDR3 protein: CASCPDTEAFF
V gene: TRBV27; clone size: NA; J gene: TRBJ1-1; D gene: NA; CDR3 DNA: TGTGCCAGCAGTCCACAGGGTTTCACTGAAGCTTTCTTT; CDR3 protein: CASSPQGFTEAFF
V gene: TRBV6-1; clone size: NA; J gene: TRBJ1-2; D gene: NA; CDR3 DNA: TGTGCCAGCAGTGGGGGGGGCGCGGGCTATGGCTACACCTTC; CDR3 protein: CASSGGGAGYGYTF
V gene: TRBV18; clone size: NA; J gene: TRBJ1-2; D gene: TRBD1; CDR3 DNA: TGTGCCAGCGCACCACGGGACAGAACCACCAACTATGGCTACACCTTC; CDR3 protein: CASAPRDRTTNYGYTF
V gene: TRBV9; clone size: NA; J gene: TRBJ1-2; D gene: NA; CDR3 DNA: TGTGCCAGCAGCGTAGGGACAGTTAGACCGCTCGTAAACTATGGCTACACCTTC; CDR3 protein: CASSVGTVRPLVNYGYTF
V gene: TRBV4-1; clone size: NA; J gene: TRBJ1-4; D gene: NA; CDR3 DNA: TGCGCCAGCAGCGTACGGACAGAAGAAAAACTGTTTTTT; CDR3 protein: CASSVRTEEKLFF
V gene: TRBV7-2; clone size: NA; J gene: TRBJ1-2; D gene: TRBD1; CDR3 DNA: TGTGCCAGCAGCCCAAATCGGGACAGGGCGGGATATGGCTACACCTTC; CDR3 protein: CASSPNRDRAGYGYTF
V gene: TRBV19; clone size: NA; J gene: TRBJ2-3; D gene: NA; CDR3 DNA: TGTGCCAGTAGTATTCGCGGGGGCACAGATACGCAGTATTTT; CDR3 protein: CASSIRGGTDTQYF
V gene: TRBV29-1; clone size: NA; J gene: TRBJ1-2; D gene: NA; CDR3 DNA: TGCAGCGTAGGGGCGGCGGCGGAAGGGGTCTATGGCTACACCTTC; CDR3 protein: CSVGAAAEGVYGYTF
V gene: TRBV6-5; clone size: NA; J gene: TRBJ2-1; D gene: TRBD1; CDR3 DNA: TGTGCCAGCAGTTACTTCGGGCAGGGGGCCAATGAGCAGTTCTTC; CDR3 protein: CASSYFGQGANEQFF
V gene: TRBV7-6; clone size: NA; J gene: TRBJ1-1; D gene: NA; CDR3 DNA: TGTGCCAGCAGCTCAGGGCTGATGAACACTGAAGCTTTCTTT; CDR3 protein: CASSSGLMNTEAFF
V gene: TRBV7-2; clone size: NA; J gene: TRBJ2-1; D gene: NA; CDR3 DNA: TGTGCCAGCAGTGGACAGATCTCCTACAATGAGCAGTTCTTC; CDR3 protein: CASSGQISYNEQFF
V gene: TRBV6-6; clone size: NA; J gene: TRBJ2-3; D gene: NA; CDR3 DNA: TGTGCCAGCAGTTACTGGCGGGGTGGGAGCACAGATACGCAGTATTTT; CDR3 protein: CASSYWRGGSTDTQYF
V gene: TRBV6-5; clone size: NA; J gene: TRBJ2-7; D gene: NA; CDR3 DNA: TGTGCCAGCAGTTACACCGACGGGGACTACGAGCAGTACTTC; CDR3 protein: CASSYTDGDYEQYF
V gene: TRBV6-5; clone size: NA; J gene: TRBJ2-7; D gene: TRBD1; CDR3 DNA: TGTGCCAGCAGGATAACTATGGGGACAGGGGTCGAGCAGTACTTC; CDR3 protein: CASRITMGTGVEQYF
V gene: TRBV30; clone size: NA; J gene: TRBJ2-7; D gene: NA; CDR3 DNA: TGTGCCTGGGGCAGTACCTACGAGCAGTACTTC; CDR3 protein: CAWGSTYEQYF
V gene: TRBV6-4; clone size: NA; J gene: TRBJ1-2; D gene: TRBD1; CDR3 DNA: TGTGCCAGCAGTGAAATAGCCATGACAGGGGGCGATGGCTACACCTTC; CDR3 protein: CASSEIAMTGGDGYTF
V gene: TRBV13; clone size: NA; J gene: TRBJ1-6; D gene: TRBD1; CDR3 DNA: TGTGCCAGCAGCCGCACGTACGGGACAGCGTCACTCGGTTCACCCCTCCACTTT; CDR3 protein: CASSRTYGTASLGSPLHF
V gene: TRBV6-6; clone size: NA; J gene: TRBJ2-7; D gene: TRBD2; CDR3 DNA: TGTGCCAGCAGCCTCCGCGGGGAGGGCTACGAGCAGTACTTC; CDR3 protein: CASSLRGEGYEQYF
V gene: TRBV6-5; clone size: NA; J gene: TRBJ1-2; D gene: TRBD1; CDR3 DNA: TGTGCCAGCAGTGGCGGACAGGGGGTCGGCTACACCTTC; CDR3 protein: CASSGGQGVGYTF
V gene: TRBV7-9; clone size: NA; J gene: TRBJ2-7; D gene: TRBD1; CDR3 DNA: TGTGCCAGCAGCTTACAGAACAGGGGGTCGGACGAGCAGTACTTC; CDR3 protein: CASSLQNRGSDEQYF
V gene: TRBV7-8; clone size: NA; J gene: TRBJ1-2; D gene: NA; CDR3 DNA: TGTGCCAGCAGCTTAGTCGGGGGAGTCCCTATCGGCTACACCTTC; CDR3 protein: CASSLVGGVPIGYTF
V gene: TRBV30; clone size: NA; J gene: TRBJ1-2; D gene: NA; CDR3 DNA: TGTGCCCGTTCAGGGTCGCCTAACTATGGCTACACCTTC; CDR3 protein: CARSGSPNYGYTF
V gene: TRBV4-1; clone size: NA; J gene: TRBJ2-7; D gene: NA; CDR3 DNA: TGCGCCAGCAGCCAAGGGGGGGACGTGTCCTACGAGCAGTACTTC; CDR3 protein: CASSQGGDVSYEQYF
V gene: TRBV29-1; clone size: NA; J gene: TRBJ1-2; D gene: NA; CDR3 DNA: TGCAGCGTTGGGGCCAGGGTATCCAATGGCTACACCTTC; CDR3 protein: CSVGARVSNGYTF
V gene: TRBV27; clone size: NA; J gene: TRBJ1-1; D gene: NA; CDR3 DNA: TGTGCCAGCAGTTTACTGGAGGGCACTGAAGCTTTCTTT; CDR3 protein: CASSLLEGTEAFF
V gene: TRBV4-1; clone size: NA; J gene: TRBJ1-1; D gene: NA; CDR3 DNA: TGCGCCAGCAGCCTAGTGATCAATACGAACACTGAAGCTTTCTTT; CDR3 protein: CASSLVINTNTEAFF
V gene: TRBV11-2; clone size: NA; J gene: TRBJ1-1; D gene: NA; CDR3 DNA: TGTGCCAGCAGCTTAGATCCCAGCGGGGCTGAAGCTTTCTTT; CDR3 protein: CASSLDPSGAEAFF
V gene: TRBV7-9; clone size: NA; J gene: TRBJ2-6; D gene: NA; CDR3 DNA: TGTGCCAGCAGCTCCTTCAGGTCTGGGGCCAACGTCCTGACTTTC; CDR3 protein: CASSSFRSGANVLTF
V gene: TRBV7-2; clone size: NA; J gene: TRBJ2-5; D gene: NA; CDR3 DNA: TGTGCCAGCAGCCCCTCGCGGGGAACATCAGAGACCCAGTACTTC; CDR3 protein: CASSPSRGTSETQYF
V gene: TRBV6-1; clone size: NA; J gene: TRBJ1-2; D gene: NA; CDR3 DNA: TGTGCCAGCAGTGAGGGACGCGGGGGCCAAGTATATTATGGCTACACCTTC; CDR3 protein: CASSEGRGGQVYYGYTF
V gene: TRBV2; clone size: NA; J gene: TRBJ1-5; D gene: NA; CDR3 DNA: TGTGCCAGCAGCGATCAGGGATATAGCAATCAGCCCCAGCATTTT; CDR3 protein: CASSDQGYSNQPQHF
V gene: TRBV5-5; clone size: NA; J gene: TRBJ1-4; D gene: TRBD1; CDR3 DNA: TGTGCCAGCAGCCACCCGGACAGGGATGAGGTTGAAAAACTGTTTTTT; CDR3 protein: CASSHPDRDEVEKLFF
V gene: TRBV5-6; clone size: NA; J gene: TRBJ2-1; D gene: NA; CDR3 DNA: TGTGCCAGCAACGGCTTGGGGGCAGGGCGGGATGAGCAGTTCTTC; CDR3 protein: CASNGLGAGRDEQFF
V gene: TRBV7-9; clone size: NA; J gene: TRBJ1-6; D gene: TRBD1; CDR3 DNA: TGTGCCAGCAGCTCGAGGACAGGGGATGATTCACCCCTCCACTTT; CDR3 protein: CASSSRTGDDSPLHF
V gene: TRBV15; clone size: NA; J gene: TRBJ1-4; D gene: NA; CDR3 DNA: TGTGCCACCAGCAGAGGGCAGTTAAATGAAAAACTGTTTTTT; CDR3 protein: CATSRGQLNEKLFF
V gene: TRBV4-3; clone size: NA; J gene: TRBJ1-1; D gene: NA; CDR3 DNA: TGCGCCAGCAGCCAAGTTTTGGGACAACTGAACACTGAAGCTTTCTTT; CDR3 protein: CASSQVLGQLNTEAFF
V gene: TRBV4-1; clone size: NA; J gene: TRBJ2-3; D gene: TRBD2; CDR3 DNA: TGCGCCAGCAGCCCAACCGGGACTACGACTGGGGATACGCAGTATTTT; CDR3 protein: CASSPTGTTTGDTQYF
V gene: TRBV30; clone size: NA; J gene: TRBJ2-5; D gene: NA; CDR3 DNA: TGTGCCTGGAGTTCACAAACAGCCGGGACCCAGTACTTC; CDR3 protein: CAWSSQTAGTQYF
V gene: TRBV5-1; clone size: NA; J gene: TRBJ1-2; D gene: TRBD1; CDR3 DNA: TGCGCCAGCAGCTATTTGACAGGGGATAAGGGCTACACCTTC; CDR3 protein: CASSYLTGDKGYTF
V gene: TRBV9; clone size: medium-sized; J gene: TRBJ1-4; D gene: NA; CDR3 DNA: TGTGCCAGCAGCGCAGTCCCACAGGGCAAGAGAGATGAAAAACTGTTTTTT; CDR3 protein: CASSAVPQGKRDEKLFF
V gene: TRBV7-2; clone size: NA; J gene: TRBJ2-7; D gene: NA; CDR3 DNA: TGTGCCAGCAGCTCTGGGGCAGCCGGCCACGAGCAGTACTTC; CDR3 protein: CASSSGAAGHEQYF
V gene: TRBV30; clone size: NA; J gene: TRBJ2-4; D gene: NA; CDR3 DNA: TGTGCCTGGAGTGTAACCGCGGGCATTCAGTACTTC; CDR3 protein: CAWSVTAGIQYF
V gene: TRBV6-4; clone size: NA; J gene: TRBJ2-1; D gene: NA; CDR3 DNA: TGTGCCAGCAGTGAGTGGGGGGAAGGAGACAATGAGCAGTTCTTC; CDR3 protein: CASSEWGEGDNEQFF
V gene: TRBV4-2; clone size: NA; J gene: TRBJ2-7; D gene: TRBD2; CDR3 DNA: TGTGCCAGCAGCCAAGAAGCCCAACGGCGGGGGGCGTCCTACGAGCAGTACTTC; CDR3 protein: CASSQEAQRRGASYEQYF
V gene: TRBV6-5; clone size: NA; J gene: TRBJ2-2; D gene: NA; CDR3 DNA: TGTGCCAGCAGGCCGAGGGGGGGATCGACCGGGGAGCTGTTTTTT; CDR3 protein: CASRPRGGSTGELFF
V gene: TRBV4-3; clone size: NA; J gene: TRBJ2-5; D gene: NA; CDR3 DNA: TGCGCCAGCAGCCAGGGGAACCCAGCGGCGACCCAGTACTTC; CDR3 protein: CASSQGNPAATQYF
V gene: TRBV19; clone size: NA; J gene: TRBJ1-2; D gene: NA; CDR3 DNA: TGTGCCAGTAGTATAGATCGCGGTAGCTATGGCTACACCTTC; CDR3 protein: CASSIDRGSYGYTF
V gene: TRBV5-4; clone size: NA; J gene: TRBJ1-2; D gene: TRBD1; CDR3 DNA: TGTGCCAGCAGCTGGGGACAGGCCCGGGGCTATGGCTACACCTTC; CDR3 protein: CASSWGQARGYGYTF
V gene: TRBV18; clone size: NA; J gene: TRBJ1-2; D gene: NA; CDR3 DNA: TGTGCCAGCTCTCCGAGGGAGGGCGACTATGGCTACACCTTC; CDR3 protein: CASSPREGDYGYTF
V gene: TRBV30; clone size: NA; J gene: TRBJ1-5; D gene: NA; CDR3 DNA: TGTGCCTGGAGTCCAGGCTATAGCAATCAGCCCCAGCATTTT; CDR3 protein: CAWSPGYSNQPQHF
V gene: TRBV5-1; clone size: NA; J gene: TRBJ2-7; D gene: TRBD1; CDR3 DNA: TGCGCCAGCAGCTTGACGGGACAGGGATACGAGCAGTACTTC; CDR3 protein: CASSLTGQGYEQYF
V gene: TRBV7-7; clone size: NA; J gene: TRBJ2-1; D gene: TRBD2; CDR3 DNA: TGTGCTAGCAGCCCGCTAGCGGGGCCATACAATGAGCAGTTCTTC; CDR3 protein: CASSPLAGPYNEQFF
V gene: TRBV9; clone size: NA; J gene: TRBJ1-1; D gene: TRBD1; CDR3 DNA: TGTGCCAGCAGCGCTACGACAGGGGGCGGCACTGAAGCTTTCTTT; CDR3 protein: CASSATTGGGTEAFF
V gene: TRBV7-8; clone size: NA; J gene: TRBJ2-7; D gene: TRBD1; CDR3 DNA: TGTGCCAGCAGCTTCCTCCCGGGACAGGGGGGCGAGCAGTACTTC; CDR3 protein: CASSFLPGQGGEQYF
V gene: TRBV30; clone size: NA; J gene: TRBJ2-5; D gene: TRBD1; CDR3 DNA: TGTGCCTGGAGTGTGGGTCAGGGGGTTTGGTCCCAGTACTTC; CDR3 protein: CAWSVGQGVWSQYF